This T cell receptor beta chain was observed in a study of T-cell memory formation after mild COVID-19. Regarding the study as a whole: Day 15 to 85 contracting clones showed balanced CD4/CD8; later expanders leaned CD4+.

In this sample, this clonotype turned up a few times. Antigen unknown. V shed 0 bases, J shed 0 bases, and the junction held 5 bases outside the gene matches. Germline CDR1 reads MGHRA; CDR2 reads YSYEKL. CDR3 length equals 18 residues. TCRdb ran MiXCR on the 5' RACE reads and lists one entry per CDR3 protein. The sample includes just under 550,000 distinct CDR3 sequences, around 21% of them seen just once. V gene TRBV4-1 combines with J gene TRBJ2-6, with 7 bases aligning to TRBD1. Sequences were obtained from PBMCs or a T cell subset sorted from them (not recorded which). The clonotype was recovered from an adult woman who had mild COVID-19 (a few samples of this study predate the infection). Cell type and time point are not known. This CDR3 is CASSQDGDRASGANVLTF. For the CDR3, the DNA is TGCGCCAGCAGCCAAGATGGCGACAGGGCCTCTGGGGCCAACGTCCTGACTTTC.